A single T cell receptor beta chain is shown here with its context. V was trimmed by 1 base and J by 1 base, leaving 4 bases between them. The CDR3 covers 13 residues. Germline CDR1 LGHNT, CDR2 FRNRAP. Source study methods: From reference gene primer amplification, estimates of nucleated cell counts were derived. Only in-frame clones appear in the TCRdb table, and some are missing; sequencing was by immunoSEQ multiplex PCR. That table supplies the V and J calls and clone size; D and trimming were determined from the DNA. The data hold 15,000 to 17,000 clones, with 82% observed a single time. These data are taken from a study of blood T cell repertoires in COVID-19. Study background: Material from acute and convalescent COVID-19 was sourced from the United States, Italy and Spain. T cells, B-cell-depleted T cells, or PBMCs supplied cDNA or gDNA.

The receptor's source is an older man with active or convalescent COVID-19. The chain carries TRBV12-5 and TRBJ2-5, with D hard to call. The specimen was peripheral blood. CDR3 in amino acids: CASGLGAQETQYF. The DNA for the CDR3 is TGTGCTAGTGGTTTGGGGGCCCAAGAGACCCAGTACTTC.